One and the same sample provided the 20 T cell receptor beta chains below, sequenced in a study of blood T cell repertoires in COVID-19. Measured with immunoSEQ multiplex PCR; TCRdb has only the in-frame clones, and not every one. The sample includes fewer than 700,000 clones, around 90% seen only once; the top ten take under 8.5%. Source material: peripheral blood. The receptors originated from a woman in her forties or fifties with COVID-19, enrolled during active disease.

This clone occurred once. The CDR3 DNA sequence: TGTGCCAGCAGCCCCTACAGGGAATACGGGGAGCTGTTTTTT. It is translated as CASSPYREYGELFF. This chain connects TRBV3-1 (or the pseudogene TRBV3-2) to TRBJ2-2, with a tentative D call TRBD1 (6 bases). CDR1 is LGHDT and CDR2 is YNNKEL in the germline V gene (reference sequence). CDR3 size: 14 residues. The V gene lost 4 bases and the J gene lost 7 bases, with 13 bases spanning the gap.

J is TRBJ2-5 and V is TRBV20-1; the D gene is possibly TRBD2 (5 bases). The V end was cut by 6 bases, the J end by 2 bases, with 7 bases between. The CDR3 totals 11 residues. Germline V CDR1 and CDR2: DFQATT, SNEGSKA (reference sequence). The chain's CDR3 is CSADLQETQYF. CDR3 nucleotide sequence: TGCAGTGCGGACTTGCAAGAGACCCAGTACTTC.

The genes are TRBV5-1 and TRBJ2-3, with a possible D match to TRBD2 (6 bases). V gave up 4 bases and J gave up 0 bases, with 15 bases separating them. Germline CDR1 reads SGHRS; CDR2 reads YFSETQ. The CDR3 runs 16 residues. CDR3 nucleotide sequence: TGCGCCAGCAGCGCGGAGGGTAGGACTAGCACAGATACGCAGTATTTT. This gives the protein CASSAEGRTSTDTQYF.

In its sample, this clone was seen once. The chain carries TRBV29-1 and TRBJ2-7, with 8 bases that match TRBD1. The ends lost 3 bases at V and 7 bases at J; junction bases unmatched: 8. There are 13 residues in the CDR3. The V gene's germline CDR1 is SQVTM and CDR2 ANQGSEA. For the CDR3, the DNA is TGCAGCGTTGATGGACAGGGTAAGAGGGAGCAGTACTTC. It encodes CSVDGQGKREQYF.

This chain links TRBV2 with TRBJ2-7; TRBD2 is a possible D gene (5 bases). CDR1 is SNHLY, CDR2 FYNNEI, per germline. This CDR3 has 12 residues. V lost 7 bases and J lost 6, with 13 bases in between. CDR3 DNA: TGTGCCAGCAATCAAGGAGGAGGCGAGCAGTACTTC. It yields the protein CASNQGGGEQYF.

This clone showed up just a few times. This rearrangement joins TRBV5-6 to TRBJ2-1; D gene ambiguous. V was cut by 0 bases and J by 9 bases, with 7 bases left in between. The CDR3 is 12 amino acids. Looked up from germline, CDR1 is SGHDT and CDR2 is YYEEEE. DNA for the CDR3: TGTGCCAGCAGCTTGGGGCCAGGTGAGCAGTTCTTC. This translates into CASSLGPGEQFF.

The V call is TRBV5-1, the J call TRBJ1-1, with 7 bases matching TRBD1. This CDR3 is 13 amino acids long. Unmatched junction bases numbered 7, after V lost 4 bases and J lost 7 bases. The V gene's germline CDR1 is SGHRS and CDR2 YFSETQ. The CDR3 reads CASSPGTANEAFF. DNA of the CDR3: TGCGCCAGCAGCCCCGGGACAGCTAATGAAGCTTTCTTT.

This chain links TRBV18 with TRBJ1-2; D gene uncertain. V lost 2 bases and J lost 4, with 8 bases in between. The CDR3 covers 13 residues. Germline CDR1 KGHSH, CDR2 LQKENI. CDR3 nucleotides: TGTGCCAGCTCACCAACAGTAACCTATGGCTACACCTTC. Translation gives CASSPTVTYGYTF.

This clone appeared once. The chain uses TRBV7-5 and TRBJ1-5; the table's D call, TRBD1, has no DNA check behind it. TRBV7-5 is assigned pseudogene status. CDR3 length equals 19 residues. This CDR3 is CARSLEPTRTGEFNQPQHF. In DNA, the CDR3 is TGTGCCAGAAGCTTAGAACCAACCCGGACAGGGGAATTTAATCAGCCCCAGCATTTT.

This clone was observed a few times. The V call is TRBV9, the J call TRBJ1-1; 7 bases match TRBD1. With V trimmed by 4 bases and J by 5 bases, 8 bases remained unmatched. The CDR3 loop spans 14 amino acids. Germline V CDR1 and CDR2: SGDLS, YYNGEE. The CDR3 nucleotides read TGTGCCAGCAGCAGAGAGGGGGCGGGAACTGAAGCTTTCTTT. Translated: CASSREGAGTEAFF.

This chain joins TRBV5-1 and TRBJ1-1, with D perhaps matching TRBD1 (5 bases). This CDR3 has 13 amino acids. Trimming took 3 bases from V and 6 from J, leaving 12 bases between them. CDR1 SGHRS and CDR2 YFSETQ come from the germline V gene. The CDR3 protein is CASSWDSQAEAFF. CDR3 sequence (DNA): TGCGCCAGCAGCTGGGACTCCCAGGCTGAAGCTTTCTTT.

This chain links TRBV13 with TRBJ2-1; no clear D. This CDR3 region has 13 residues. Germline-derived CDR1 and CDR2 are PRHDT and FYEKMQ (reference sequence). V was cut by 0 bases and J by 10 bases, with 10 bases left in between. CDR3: CASSLGLINEQFF. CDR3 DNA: TGTGCCAGCAGCTTAGGCCTAATCAACGAGCAGTTCTTC.

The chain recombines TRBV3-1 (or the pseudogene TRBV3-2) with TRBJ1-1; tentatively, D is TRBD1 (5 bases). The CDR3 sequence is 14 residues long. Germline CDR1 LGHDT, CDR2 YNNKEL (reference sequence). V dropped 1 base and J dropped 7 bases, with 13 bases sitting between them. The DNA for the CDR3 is TGTGCCAGCAGCCAAGTTGCCAGGGAGGATGAAGCTTTCTTT. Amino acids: CASSQVAREDEAFF.

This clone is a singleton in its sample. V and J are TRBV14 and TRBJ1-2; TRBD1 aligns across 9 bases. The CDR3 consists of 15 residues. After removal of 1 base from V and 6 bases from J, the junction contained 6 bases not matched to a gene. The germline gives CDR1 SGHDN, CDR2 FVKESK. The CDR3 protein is CASSQVGRDRDGYTF. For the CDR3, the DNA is TGTGCCAGCAGCCAAGTAGGTCGGGACAGGGATGGCTACACCTTC.

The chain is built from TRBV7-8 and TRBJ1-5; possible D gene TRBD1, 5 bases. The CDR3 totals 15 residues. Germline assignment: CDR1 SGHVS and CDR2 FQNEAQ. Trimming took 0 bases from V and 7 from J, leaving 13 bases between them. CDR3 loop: CASSLARQGGQPQHF. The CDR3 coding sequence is TGTGCCAGCAGCTTAGCTAGGCAGGGAGGCCAGCCCCAGCATTTT.

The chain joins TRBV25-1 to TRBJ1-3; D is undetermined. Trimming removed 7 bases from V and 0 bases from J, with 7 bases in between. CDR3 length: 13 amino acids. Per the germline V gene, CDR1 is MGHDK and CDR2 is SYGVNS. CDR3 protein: CASIANSGNTIYF. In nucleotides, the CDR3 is TGTGCCAGCATCGCGAACTCTGGAAACACCATATATTTT.

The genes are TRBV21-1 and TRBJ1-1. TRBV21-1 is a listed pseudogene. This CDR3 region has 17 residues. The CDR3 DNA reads TGTGCCAGCAGCAAATGCGTCCGGGGGGAATTGATCACTGAAGCTTTCTTT. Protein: CASSKCVRGELITEAFF.

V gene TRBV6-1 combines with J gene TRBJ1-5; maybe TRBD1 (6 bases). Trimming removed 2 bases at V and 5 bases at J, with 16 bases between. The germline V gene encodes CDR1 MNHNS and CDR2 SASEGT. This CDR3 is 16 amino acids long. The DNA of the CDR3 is TGTGCCAGCAGTGAAACTTTATTGGGGGCCGATCAGCCCCAGCATTTT. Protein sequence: CASSETLLGADQPQHF.

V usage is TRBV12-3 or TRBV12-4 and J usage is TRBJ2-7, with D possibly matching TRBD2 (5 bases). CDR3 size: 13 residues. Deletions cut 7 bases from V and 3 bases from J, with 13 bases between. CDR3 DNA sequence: TGTGCCAGCACCCGGAGGTCACTCTACGAGCAGTACTTC. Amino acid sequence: CASTRRSLYEQYF.

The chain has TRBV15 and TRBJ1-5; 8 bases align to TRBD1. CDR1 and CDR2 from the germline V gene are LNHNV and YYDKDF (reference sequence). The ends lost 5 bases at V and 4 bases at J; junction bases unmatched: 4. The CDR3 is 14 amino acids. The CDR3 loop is CATSAGQGNQPQHF. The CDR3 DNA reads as TGTGCCACCAGCGCCGGACAGGGAAATCAGCCCCAGCATTTT.